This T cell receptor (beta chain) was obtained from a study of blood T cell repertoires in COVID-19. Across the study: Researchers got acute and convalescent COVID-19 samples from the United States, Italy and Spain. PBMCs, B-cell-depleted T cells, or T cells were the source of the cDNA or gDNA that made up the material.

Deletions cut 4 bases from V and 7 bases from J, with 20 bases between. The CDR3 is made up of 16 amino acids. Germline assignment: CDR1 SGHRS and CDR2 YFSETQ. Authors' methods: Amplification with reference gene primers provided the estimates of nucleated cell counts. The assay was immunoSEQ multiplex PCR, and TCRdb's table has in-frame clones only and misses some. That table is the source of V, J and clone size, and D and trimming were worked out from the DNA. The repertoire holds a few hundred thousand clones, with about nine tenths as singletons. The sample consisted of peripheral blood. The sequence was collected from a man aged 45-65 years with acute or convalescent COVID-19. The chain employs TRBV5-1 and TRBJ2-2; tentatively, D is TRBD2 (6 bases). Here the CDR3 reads CASSVVGGGPSGELFF. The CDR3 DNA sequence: TGCGCCAGCAGCGTGGTGGGCGGAGGGCCGAGCGGGGAGCTGTTTTTT.